This note documents a single T cell receptor (beta chain) sequence. These data originate in a study of T cell repertoires in cytomegalovirus infection. Germline V CDR1 and CDR2: SEHNR, FQNEAQ (reference sequence). Trimming removed 3 bases from V and 4 bases from J, with 24 bases in between. The CDR3 sequence is 18 residues long. TCRdb recomputed calls from the reads with MiXCR, one row per CDR3 protein. The table lists about 360,000 distinct CDR3 sequences, 15% to 20% of them singletons. This receptor was identified in a human donor in good health (CMV status not recorded). Some clones in this sample may be carry-over from other donors' samples. The sequencing sample was made of PBMCs. The chain uses TRBV7-9 and TRBJ1-1, with D possibly matching TRBD1 (5 bases). CDR3 in DNA: TGTGCCAGCAGCTTTGAAGCAGACCCAGGGAGCTTGAGCACTGAAGCTTTCTTT. The encoded protein is CASSFEADPGSLSTEAFF.